This T cell receptor (beta chain) was obtained from a study of neurological immune-mediated disorders. TCRdb independently ran MiXCR on the 5' RACE reads; one entry per CDR3 protein. The table shows more than 40,000 distinct CDR3 sequences, with roughly 15% occurring only once. Trimming took off 0 bases at V and 4 bases at J, with 10 bases between the two ends. This CDR3 contains 14 residues. The germline V gene encodes CDR1 SQVTM and CDR2 ANQGSEA. This TCR was sampled from a woman aged 55-69 years with HTLV-1-associated myelopathy (HAM/TSP). The specimen sequenced was CD4+ T cells from blood. The chain couples TRBV29-1 to TRBJ1-3; TRBD1 is a possible D gene (5 bases). In DNA, the CDR3 is TGCAGCGTTGAAGAGAGGGGTCGGGGAAACACCATATATTTT. Its protein is CSVEERGRGNTIYF.